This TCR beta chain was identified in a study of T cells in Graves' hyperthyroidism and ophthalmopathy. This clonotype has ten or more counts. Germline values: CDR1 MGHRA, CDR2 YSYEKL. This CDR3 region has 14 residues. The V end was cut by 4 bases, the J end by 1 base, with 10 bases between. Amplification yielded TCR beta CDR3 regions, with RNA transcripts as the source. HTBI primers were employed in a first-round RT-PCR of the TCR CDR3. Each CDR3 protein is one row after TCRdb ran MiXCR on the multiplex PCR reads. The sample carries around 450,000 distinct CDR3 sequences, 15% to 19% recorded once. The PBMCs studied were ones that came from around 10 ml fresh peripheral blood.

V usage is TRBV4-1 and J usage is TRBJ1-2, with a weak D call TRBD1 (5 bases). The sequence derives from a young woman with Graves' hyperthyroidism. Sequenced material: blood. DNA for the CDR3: TGCGCCAGCAGCCGAAAGGACAATAACTATGGCTACACCTTC. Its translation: CASSRKDNNYGYTF.